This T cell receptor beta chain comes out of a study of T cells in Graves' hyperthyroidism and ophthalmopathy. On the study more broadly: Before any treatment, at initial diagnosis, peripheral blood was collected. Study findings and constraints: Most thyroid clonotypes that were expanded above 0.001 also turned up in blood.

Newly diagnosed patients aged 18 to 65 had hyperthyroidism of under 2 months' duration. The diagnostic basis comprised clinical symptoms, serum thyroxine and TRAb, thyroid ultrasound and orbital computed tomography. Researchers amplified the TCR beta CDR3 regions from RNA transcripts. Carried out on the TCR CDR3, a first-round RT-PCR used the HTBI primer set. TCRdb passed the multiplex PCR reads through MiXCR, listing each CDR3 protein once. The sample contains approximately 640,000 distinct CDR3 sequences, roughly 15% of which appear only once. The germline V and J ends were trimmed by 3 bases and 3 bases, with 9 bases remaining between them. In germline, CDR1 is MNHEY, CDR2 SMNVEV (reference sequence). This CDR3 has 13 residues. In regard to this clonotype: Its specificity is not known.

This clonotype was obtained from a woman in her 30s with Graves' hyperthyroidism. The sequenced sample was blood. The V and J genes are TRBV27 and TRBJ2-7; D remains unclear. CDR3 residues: CASSLDGHYEQYF. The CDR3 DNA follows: TGTGCCAGCAGTTTGGACGGTCACTACGAGCAGTACTTC.